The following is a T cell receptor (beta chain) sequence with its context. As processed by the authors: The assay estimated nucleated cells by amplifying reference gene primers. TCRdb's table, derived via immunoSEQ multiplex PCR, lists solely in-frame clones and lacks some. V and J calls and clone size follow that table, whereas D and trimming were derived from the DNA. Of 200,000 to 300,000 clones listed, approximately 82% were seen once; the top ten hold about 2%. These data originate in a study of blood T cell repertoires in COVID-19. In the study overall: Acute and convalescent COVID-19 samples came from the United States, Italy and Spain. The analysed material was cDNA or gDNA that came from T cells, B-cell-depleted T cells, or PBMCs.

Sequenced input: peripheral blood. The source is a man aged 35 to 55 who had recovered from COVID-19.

The CDR3 reads CSVGSGDEQFF. DNA for the CDR3: TGCAGCGTTGGATCGGGAGATGAGCAGTTCTTC. The chain has TRBV29-1 and TRBJ2-1, with TRBD2 as a possible D gene (6 bases). V shed 4 bases and J shed 8 bases, with 9 bases lying between them. The CDR3 is 11 residues long. Germline assignment: CDR1 SQVTM and CDR2 ANQGSEA.